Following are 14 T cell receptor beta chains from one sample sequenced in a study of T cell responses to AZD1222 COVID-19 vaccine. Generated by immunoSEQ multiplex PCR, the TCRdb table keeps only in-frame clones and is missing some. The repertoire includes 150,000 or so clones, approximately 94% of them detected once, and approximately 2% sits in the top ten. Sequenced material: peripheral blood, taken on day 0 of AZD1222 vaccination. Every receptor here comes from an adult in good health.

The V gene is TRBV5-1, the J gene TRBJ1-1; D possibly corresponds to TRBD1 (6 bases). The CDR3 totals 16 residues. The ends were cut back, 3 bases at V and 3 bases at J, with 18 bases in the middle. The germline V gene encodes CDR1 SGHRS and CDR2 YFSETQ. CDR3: CASSSDPGGQDTEAFF. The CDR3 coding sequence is TGCGCCAGCAGCTCGGACCCCGGGGGGCAGGACACTGAAGCTTTCTTT.

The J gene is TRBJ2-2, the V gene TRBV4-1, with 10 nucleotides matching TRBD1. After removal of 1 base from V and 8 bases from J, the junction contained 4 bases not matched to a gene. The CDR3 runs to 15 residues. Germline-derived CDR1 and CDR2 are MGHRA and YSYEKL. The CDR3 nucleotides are TGCGCCAGCAGCCAAGGGGGACAGGGGACAGGGGAGCTGTTTTTT. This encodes CASSQGGQGTGELFF.

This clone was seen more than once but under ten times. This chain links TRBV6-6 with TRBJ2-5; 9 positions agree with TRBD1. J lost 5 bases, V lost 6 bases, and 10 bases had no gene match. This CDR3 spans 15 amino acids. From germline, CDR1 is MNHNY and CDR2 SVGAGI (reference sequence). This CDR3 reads CASRPGQGSVETQYF. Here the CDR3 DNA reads TGTGCCAGCAGACCGGGACAGGGATCAGTTGAGACCCAGTACTTC.

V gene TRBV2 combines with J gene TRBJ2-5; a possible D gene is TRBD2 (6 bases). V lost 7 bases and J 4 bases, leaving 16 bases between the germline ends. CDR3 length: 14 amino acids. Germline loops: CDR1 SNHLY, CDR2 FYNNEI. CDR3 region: CASTYFQGGETQYF. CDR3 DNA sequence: TGTGCCAGCACTTATTTCCAGGGAGGAGAGACCCAGTACTTC.

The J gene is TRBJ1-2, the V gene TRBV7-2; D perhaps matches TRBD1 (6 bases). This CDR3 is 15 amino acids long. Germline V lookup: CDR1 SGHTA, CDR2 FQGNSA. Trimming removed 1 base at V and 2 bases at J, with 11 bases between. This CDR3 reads CASSLGLGANYGYTF. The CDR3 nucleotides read TGTGCCAGCAGCTTAGGGCTGGGGGCGAACTATGGCTACACCTTC.

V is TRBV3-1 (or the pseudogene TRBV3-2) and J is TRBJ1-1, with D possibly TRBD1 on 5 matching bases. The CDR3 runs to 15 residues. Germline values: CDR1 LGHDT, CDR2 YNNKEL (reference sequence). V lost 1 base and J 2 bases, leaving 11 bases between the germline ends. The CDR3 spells CASSQVGGANTEAFF. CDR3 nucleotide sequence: TGTGCCAGCAGCCAAGTCGGGGGAGCCAACACTGAAGCTTTCTTT.

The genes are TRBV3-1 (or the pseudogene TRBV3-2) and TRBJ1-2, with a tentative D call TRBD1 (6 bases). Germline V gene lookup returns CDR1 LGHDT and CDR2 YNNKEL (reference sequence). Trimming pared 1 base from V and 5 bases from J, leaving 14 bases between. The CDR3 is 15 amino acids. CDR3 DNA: TGTGCCAGCAGCCAAGGCCCGACAGGAAAATATGGCTACACCTTC. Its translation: CASSQGPTGKYGYTF.

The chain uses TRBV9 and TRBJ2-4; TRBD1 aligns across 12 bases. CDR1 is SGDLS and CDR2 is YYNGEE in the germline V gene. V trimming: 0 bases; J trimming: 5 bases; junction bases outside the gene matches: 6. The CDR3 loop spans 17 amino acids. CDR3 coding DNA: TGTGCCAGCAGCGTAGTGGGGGACAGGGGGCTGGAAAACATTCAGTACTTC. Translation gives CASSVVGDRGLENIQYF.

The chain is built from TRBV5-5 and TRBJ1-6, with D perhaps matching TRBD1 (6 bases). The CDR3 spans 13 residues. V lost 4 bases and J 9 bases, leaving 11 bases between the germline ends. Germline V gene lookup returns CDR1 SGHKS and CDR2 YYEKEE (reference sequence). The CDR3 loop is CASSPDSSSPLHF. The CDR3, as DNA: TGTGCCAGCAGCCCGGACAGTTCTTCACCCCTCCACTTT. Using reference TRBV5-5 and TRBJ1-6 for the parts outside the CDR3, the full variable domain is DAGVTQSPTHLIKTRGQQVTLRCSPISGHKSVSWYQQVLGQGPQFIFQYYEKEERGRGNFPDRFSARQFPNYSSELNVNALLLGDSALYLCASSPDSSSPLHFGNGTRLTVT.

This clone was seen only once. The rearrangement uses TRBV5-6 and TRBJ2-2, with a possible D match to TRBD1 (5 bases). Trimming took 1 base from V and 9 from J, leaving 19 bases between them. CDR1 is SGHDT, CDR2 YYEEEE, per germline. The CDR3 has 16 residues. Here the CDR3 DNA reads TGTGCCAGCAGCTTGAGGTGGCAGGGCATCATCCGGGAGCTGTTTTTT. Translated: CASSLRWQGIIRELFF.

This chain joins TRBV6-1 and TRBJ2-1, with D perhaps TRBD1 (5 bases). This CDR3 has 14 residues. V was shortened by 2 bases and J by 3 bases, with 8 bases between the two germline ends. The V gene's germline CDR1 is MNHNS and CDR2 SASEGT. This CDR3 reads CASSELQGYNEQFF. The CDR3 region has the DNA TGTGCCAGCAGTGAATTGCAGGGCTACAATGAGCAGTTCTTC.

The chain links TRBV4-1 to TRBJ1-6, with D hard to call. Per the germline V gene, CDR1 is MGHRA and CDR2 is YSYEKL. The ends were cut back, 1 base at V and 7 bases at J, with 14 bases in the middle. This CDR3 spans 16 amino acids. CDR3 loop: CASSQVLSGVNSPLHF. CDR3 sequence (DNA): TGCGCCAGCAGCCAAGTACTGTCAGGAGTCAATTCACCCCTCCACTTT.

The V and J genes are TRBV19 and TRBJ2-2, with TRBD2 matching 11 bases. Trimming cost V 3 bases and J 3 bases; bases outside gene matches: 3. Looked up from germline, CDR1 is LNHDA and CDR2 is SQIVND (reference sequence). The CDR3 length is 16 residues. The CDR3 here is CASSILAGGDTGELFF. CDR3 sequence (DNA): TGTGCCAGTAGTATCTTAGCGGGAGGGGACACCGGGGAGCTGTTTTTT.

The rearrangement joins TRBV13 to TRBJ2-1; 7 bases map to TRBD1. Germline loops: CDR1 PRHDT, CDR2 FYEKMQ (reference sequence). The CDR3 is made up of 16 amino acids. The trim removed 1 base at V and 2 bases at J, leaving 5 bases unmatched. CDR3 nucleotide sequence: TGTGCCAGCAGCTTAGTAGGGGGCGTCCCCTACAATGAGCAGTTCTTC. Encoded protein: CASSLVGGVPYNEQFF. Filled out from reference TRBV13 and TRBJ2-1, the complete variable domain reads AAGVIQSPRHLIKEKRETATLKCYPIPRHDTVYWYQQGPGQDPQFLISFYEKMQSDKGSIPDRFSAQQFSDYHSELNMSSLELGDSALYFCASSLVGGVPYNEQFFGPGTRLTVL.